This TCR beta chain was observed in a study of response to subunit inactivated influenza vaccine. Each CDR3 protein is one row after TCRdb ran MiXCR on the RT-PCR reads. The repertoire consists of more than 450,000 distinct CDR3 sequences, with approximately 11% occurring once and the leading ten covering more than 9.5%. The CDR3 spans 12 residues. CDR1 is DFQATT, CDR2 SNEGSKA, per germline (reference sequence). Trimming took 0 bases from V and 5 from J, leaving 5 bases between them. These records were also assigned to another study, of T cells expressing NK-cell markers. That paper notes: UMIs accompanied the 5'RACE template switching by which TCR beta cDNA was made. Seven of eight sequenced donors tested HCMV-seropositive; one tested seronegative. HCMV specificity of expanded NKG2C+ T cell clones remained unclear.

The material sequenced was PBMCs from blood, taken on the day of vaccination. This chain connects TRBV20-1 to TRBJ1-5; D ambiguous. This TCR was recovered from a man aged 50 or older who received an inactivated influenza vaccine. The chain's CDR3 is CSARDAYQPQHF. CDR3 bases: TGCAGTGCTAGAGACGCGTATCAGCCCCAGCATTTT.